The clone carrying this T cell receptor beta chain has more than one count but fewer than ten. The antigen remains undetermined. The record originates from a study of blood T cells in healthy people across ages. Study results and caveats: Roughly linearly, TCR beta diversity per million T cells fell as age increased.

Unmatched junction bases numbered 11, after V lost 1 base and J lost 7 bases. The CDR3 is made up of 16 amino acids. Germline loops: CDR1 SEHNR, CDR2 FQNEAQ (reference sequence). The authors ran a second PCR of about 6 to 11 cycles using a sample-barcoded 5' primer and a J-beta primer mix. Each of the cDNA molecules was tagged by a template-switch adaptor with 12 random nucleotides. TCRdb re-called the 5' RACE reads with MiXCR, one entry per CDR3 protein. The profile shows 750,000 to 950,000 distinct CDR3 sequences, 40% to 65% of them singletons. Each sample used at least 6 million PBMCs. The TCR was taken from a man older than 75 in good health. Sequences were obtained from blood. The J gene is TRBJ2-5, the V gene TRBV7-9; 8 positions agree with TRBD2. CDR3 in amino acids: CASSLVWREALTTQYF. CDR3 DNA: TGTGCCAGCAGCTTAGTGTGGCGGGAGGCCTTAACGACCCAGTACTTC.